This TCR beta chain appears in the sequencing data of a study of cytomegalovirus exposure and HLA in healthy donors. Whole-study findings and limits: There were 164 TCR beta chains listed as cytomegalovirus-associated. Later analysis showed most CMV-associated TCR beta chains appearing HLA-restricted.

Note on this clone: What it binds is not known.

Germline-derived CDR1 and CDR2 are SNHLY and FYNNEI. V lost 1 base to trimming and J lost 6 bases; unmatched junction nucleotides: 5. The CDR3 is 16 amino acids. The PCR made use of 60 Vbeta and 13 Jbeta primers. The repertoire was sequenced with immunoSEQ multiplex PCR; TCRdb's copy has only in-frame clones and lacks some. The sample shows about 120,000 clones, around 70% of them seen only once. The sequence was obtained from a man in his forties in good health and CMV-seropositive. Sequencing was carried out using PBMCs. V gene TRBV2 combines with J gene TRBJ2-2, with 10 bases identical to TRBD2. This CDR3 reads CASSEETSGWAGELFF. The CDR3 region has the DNA TGTGCCAGCAGTGAAGAGACTAGCGGGTGGGCCGGGGAGCTGTTTTTT.